This T cell receptor (beta chain) was found in a study of Ad26.COV2.S vaccination and SARS-CoV-2 variants. Study as a whole: Once or twice, 56 days apart, Ad26.COV2.S was delivered intramuscularly. Whole-study findings and limits: Placebo recipients had lower spike-specific TCR breadth than vaccine recipients.

Remarks on this clone: Its matching antigen is unknown.

As to treatment: approximately 18 received Ad26.COV2.S at low or high dose, single or two shots; several received placebo; per-sample allocation not given. Day 63 following the first vaccine or placebo injection was when the samples were taken. Between the trimmed V and J ends, which lost 5 bases and 8 bases, there was a span of 12 bases. Germline assignment: CDR1 MDHEN and CDR2 SYDVKM. The CDR3 contains 12 residues. Data came from immunoSEQ multiplex PCR; TCRdb stores just in-frame clones and leaves some out. The sample yields about 350,000 clones, 86% seen once. V gene TRBV28 combines with J gene TRBJ1-2; weak D call: TRBD1 (6 bases). The specimen comprised peripheral blood, sampled in a trial of Ad26.COV2.S vaccine versus placebo. This receptor was identified in a person aged 18-60 years who received the Ad26.COV2.S COVID-19 vaccine or a placebo. CDR3: CASSPRGRGYTF. Here the CDR3 DNA reads TGTGCCAGCAGTCCCCGGGGGCGGGGCTACACCTTC.